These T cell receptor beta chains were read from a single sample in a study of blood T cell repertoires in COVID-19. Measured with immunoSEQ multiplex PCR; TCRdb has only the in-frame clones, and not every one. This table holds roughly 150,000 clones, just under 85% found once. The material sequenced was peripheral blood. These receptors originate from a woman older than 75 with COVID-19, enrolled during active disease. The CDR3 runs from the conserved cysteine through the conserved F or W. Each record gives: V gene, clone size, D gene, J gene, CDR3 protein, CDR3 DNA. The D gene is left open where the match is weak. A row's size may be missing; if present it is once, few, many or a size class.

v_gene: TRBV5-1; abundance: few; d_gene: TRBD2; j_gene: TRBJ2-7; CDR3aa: CASSLAGTSEEEQYF; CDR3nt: TGCGCCAGCAGCTTGGCTGGGACTAGCGAAGAAGAACAGTACTTC
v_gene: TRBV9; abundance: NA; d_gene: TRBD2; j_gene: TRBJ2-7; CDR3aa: CASSPRRGGGSYEQYF; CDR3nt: TGTGCCAGCAGCCCCAGGCGGGGCGGGGGTTCCTACGAGCAGTACTTC
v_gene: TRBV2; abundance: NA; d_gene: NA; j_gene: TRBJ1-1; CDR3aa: CASRPGRDGGRTEAFF; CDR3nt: TGTGCCAGCAGACCAGGCCGGGACGGGGGTCGAACTGAAGCTTTCTTT
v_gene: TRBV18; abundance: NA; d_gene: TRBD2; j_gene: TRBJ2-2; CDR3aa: CASSPPAGVRPGELFF; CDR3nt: TGTGCCAGCTCACCACCGGCGGGGGTTCGGCCCGGGGAGCTGTTTTTT
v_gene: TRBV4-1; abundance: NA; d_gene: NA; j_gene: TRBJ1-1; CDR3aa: CASSQEGALNTEAFF; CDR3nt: TGCGCCAGCAGCCAAGAAGGGGCCCTGAACACTGAAGCTTTCTTT
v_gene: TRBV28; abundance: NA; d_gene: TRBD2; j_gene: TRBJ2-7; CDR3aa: CASSPGTSGSHEQYF; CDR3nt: TGTGCCAGCAGCCCTGGGACTAGCGGGAGCCACGAGCAGTACTTC
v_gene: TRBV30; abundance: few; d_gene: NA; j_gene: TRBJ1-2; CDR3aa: CAWSLYGYTF; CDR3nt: TGTGCCTGGAGTCTCTATGGCTACACCTTC
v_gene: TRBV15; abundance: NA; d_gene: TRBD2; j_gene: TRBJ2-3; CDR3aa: CATRAGGGTDTQYF; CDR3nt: TGTGCCACCAGAGCGGGAGGAGGAACAGATACGCAGTATTTT
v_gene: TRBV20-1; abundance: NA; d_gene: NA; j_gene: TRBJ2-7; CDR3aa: CSASWAGKEHEQYF; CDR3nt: TGCAGTGCTAGTTGGGCGGGGAAGGAACACGAGCAGTACTTC
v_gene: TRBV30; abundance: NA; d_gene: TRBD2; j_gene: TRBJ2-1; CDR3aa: CAWSVGLAGVKQFF; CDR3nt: TGTGCCTGGAGTGTGGGACTAGCGGGGGTCAAGCAGTTCTTC
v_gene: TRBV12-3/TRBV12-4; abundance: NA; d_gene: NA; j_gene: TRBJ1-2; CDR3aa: CASSLPQMYGYTF; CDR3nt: TGTGCCAGCAGTTTGCCACAGATGTATGGCTACACCTTC
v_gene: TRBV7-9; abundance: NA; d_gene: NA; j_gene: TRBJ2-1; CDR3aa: CASSLTALGPQFF; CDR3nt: TGTGCCAGCAGCTTGACAGCCCTTGGACCTCAGTTCTTC
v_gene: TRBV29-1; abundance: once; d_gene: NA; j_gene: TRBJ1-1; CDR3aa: CSIQVTEAFF; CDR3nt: TGCAGCATACAGGTCACTGAAGCTTTCTTT
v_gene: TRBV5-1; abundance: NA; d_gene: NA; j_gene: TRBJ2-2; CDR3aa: CASRHPQSRGIAGELFF; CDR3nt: TGCGCCAGTCGACACCCCCAGTCGCGGGGAATAGCCGGGGAGCTGTTTTTT
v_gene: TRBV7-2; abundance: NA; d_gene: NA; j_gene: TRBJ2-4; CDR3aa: CASSLYQYAVGAKNIQYF; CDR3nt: TGTGCCAGCAGCCTCTATCAGTACGCGGTTGGAGCCAAAAACATTCAGTACTTC
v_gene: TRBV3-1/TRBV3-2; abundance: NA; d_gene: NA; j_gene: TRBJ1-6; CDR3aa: CASSPRVWNSPLHF; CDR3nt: TGTGCCAGCAGTCCCAGGGTGTGGAATTCACCCCTCCACTTT
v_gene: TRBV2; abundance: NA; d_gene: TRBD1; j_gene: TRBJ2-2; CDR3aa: CASGGQGAITGELFF; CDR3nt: TGTGCCAGCGGTGGACAGGGGGCGATCACCGGGGAGCTGTTTTTT
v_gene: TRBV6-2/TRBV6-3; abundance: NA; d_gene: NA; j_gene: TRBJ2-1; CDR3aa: CASSYPTPALLDFYEQFF; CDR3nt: TGTGCCAGCAGTTACCCCACCCCCGCCCTACTAGATTTCTATGAGCAGTTCTTC
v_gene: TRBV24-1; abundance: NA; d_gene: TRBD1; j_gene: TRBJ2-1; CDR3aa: CATSDKTGGSNEQFF; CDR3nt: TGTGCCACCAGTGATAAGACAGGGGGCTCCAATGAGCAGTTCTTC
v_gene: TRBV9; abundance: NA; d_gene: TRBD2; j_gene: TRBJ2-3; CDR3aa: CASSAIAGGQDTQYF; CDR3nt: TGTGCCAGCAGCGCTATAGCGGGGGGGCAAGATACGCAGTATTTT
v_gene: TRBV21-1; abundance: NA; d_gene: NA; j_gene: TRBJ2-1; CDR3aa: CASSTPHRTGSYNEQFF; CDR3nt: TGTGCCAGCAGCACCCCCCACAGGACAGGGTCCTACAATGAGCAGTTCTTC
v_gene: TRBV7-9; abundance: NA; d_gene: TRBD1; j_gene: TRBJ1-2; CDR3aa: CASSLVGTGLDGYTF; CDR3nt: TGTGCCAGCAGCTTAGTCGGGACAGGCCTTGATGGCTACACCTTC
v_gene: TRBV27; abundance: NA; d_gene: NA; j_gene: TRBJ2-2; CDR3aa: CASSPDRAVGTGELFF; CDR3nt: TGTGCCAGCAGTCCGGACAGAGCCGTCGGAACCGGGGAGCTGTTTTTT
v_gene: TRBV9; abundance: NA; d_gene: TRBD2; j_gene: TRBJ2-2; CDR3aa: CASSSRTSIGELFF; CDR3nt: TGTGCCAGCAGCTCAAGGACTAGCATCGGGGAGCTGTTTTTT
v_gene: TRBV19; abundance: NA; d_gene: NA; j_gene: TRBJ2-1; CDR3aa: CASSRGAYNEQFF; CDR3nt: TGTGCCAGTAGTCGCGGGGCTTACAATGAGCAGTTCTTC
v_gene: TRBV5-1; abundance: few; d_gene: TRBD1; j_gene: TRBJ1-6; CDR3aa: CARTGGDSPLHF; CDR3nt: TGCGCCAGGACAGGGGGAGATTCACCCCTCCACTTT
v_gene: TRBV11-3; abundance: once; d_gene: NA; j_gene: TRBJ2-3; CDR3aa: CASSNSGPTDTQYF; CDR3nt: TGTGCCAGCAGCAACAGCGGGCCCACAGATACGCAGTATTTT
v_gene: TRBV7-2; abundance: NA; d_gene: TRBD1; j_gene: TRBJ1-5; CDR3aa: CASRLGGQGSQPQHF; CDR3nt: TGTGCCAGCAGGTTAGGGGGACAGGGTTCCCAGCCCCAGCATTTT
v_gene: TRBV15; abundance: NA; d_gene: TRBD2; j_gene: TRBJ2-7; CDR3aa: CATSRDPGGSEQYF; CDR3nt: TGTGCCACCAGCAGAGACCCCGGGGGGTCCGAGCAGTACTTC
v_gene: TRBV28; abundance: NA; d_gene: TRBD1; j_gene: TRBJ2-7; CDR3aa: CASYRGAEQYF; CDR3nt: TGTGCCAGCTACAGGGGAGCCGAGCAGTACTTC
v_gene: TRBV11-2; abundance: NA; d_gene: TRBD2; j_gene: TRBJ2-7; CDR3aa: CASSLVGGGAMNEQYF; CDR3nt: TGTGCCAGCAGCTTAGTGGGCGGGGGGGCTATGAACGAGCAGTACTTC
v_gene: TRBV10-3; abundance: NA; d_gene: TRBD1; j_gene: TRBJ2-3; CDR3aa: CASSAQWDRADF; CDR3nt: TGTGCCTCATCAGCCCAATGGGACAGGGCGGATTTT
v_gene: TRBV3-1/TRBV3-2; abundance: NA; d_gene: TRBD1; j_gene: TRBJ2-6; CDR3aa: CASSSRDRGPGANVLTF; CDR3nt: TGTGCCAGCAGCTCCCGGGACAGGGGGCCCGGGGCCAACGTCCTGACTTTC
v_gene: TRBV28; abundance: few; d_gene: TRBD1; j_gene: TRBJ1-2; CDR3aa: CASSSGQFAF; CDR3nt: TGTGCCAGCAGTTCGGGACAGTTCGCCTTC
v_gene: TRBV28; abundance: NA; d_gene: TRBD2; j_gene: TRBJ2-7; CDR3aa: CASSPGTSVHEQYF; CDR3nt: TGTGCCAGCAGCCCCGGGACTAGTGTTCACGAGCAGTACTTC
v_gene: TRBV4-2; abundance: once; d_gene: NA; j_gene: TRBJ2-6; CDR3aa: CASSQASSSSGANVLTF; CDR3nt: TGTGCCAGCAGCCAAGCGTCGAGTAGCTCTGGGGCCAACGTCCTGACTTTC
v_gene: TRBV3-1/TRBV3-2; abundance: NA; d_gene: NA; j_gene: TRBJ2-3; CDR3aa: CASSQLFTDTQYF; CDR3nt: TGTGCCAGCAGCCAACTCTTCACAGATACGCAGTATTTT
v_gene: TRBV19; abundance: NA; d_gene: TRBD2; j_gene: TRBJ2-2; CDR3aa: CASFWRGGYAGELFF; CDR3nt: TGTGCCAGTTTTTGGCGGGGGGGGTACGCCGGGGAGCTGTTTTTT
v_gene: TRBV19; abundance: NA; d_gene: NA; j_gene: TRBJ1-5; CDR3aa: CASTPGNQPQHF; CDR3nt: TGTGCCAGCACACCCGGGAATCAGCCCCAGCATTTT
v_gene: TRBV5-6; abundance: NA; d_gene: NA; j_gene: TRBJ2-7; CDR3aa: CASSWGRNYEQYF; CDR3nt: TGTGCCAGCAGCTGGGGCCGGAACTACGAGCAGTACTTC
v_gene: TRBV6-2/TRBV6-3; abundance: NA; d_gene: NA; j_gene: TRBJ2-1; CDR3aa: CASSYSFIYNEQFF; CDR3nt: TGTGCCAGCAGTTACTCGTTCATTTACAATGAGCAGTTCTTC
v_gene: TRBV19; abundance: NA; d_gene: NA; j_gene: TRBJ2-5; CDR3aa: CASRDSGKETQYF; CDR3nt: TGTGCCAGTAGGGATAGCGGAAAAGAGACCCAGTACTTC
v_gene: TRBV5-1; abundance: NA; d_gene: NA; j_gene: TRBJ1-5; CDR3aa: CASSLEADSNQPQHF; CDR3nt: TGCGCCAGCAGCTTGGAGGCGGATAGCAATCAGCCCCAGCATTTT
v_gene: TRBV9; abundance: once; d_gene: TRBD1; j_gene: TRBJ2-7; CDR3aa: CASNAGGAYEQYF; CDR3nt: TGTGCCAGCAACGCAGGGGGCGCCTACGAGCAGTACTTC
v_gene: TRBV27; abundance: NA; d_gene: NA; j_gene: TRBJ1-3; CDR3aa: CASKVGGAANTIYF; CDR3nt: TGTGCCAGCAAAGTCGGTGGGGCTGCAAACACCATATATTTT
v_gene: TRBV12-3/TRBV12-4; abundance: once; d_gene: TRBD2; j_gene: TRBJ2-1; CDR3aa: CASSRKLAGEQFF; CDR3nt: TGTGCCAGCAGTCGAAAACTAGCGGGTGAGCAGTTCTTC
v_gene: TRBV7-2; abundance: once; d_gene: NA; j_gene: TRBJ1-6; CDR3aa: CASSLGPALTGSYNSPLHF; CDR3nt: TGTGCCAGCAGCTTAGGGCCGGCTCTTACAGGGTCCTATAATTCACCCCTCCACTTT
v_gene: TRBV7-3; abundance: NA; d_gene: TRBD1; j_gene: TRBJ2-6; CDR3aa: CASSLTGGAGANVLTF; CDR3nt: TGTGCCAGCAGCTTAACAGGGGGCGCTGGGGCCAACGTCCTGACTTTC
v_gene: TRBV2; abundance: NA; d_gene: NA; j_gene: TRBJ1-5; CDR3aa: CASTPGRGHQPQHF; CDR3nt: TGTGCCAGCACCCCGGGGAGGGGACATCAGCCCCAGCATTTT